Here is one T cell receptor (beta chain) with its context. Its specificity is not known. PCR primers comprised 60 Vbeta and 13 Jbeta primers. Sequencing was performed with immunoSEQ multiplex PCR; in TCRdb, only in-frame clones are kept and a portion is missing. Of 130,000 to 150,000 clones in the sample, 65% to 85% were seen once. This sample is drawn from a study of cytomegalovirus exposure and HLA in healthy donors. Notes on the study in general: The authors later linked a missense DCLRE1C variant to TCR beta V- and J-gene trimming. Accounts indicate the classifier identified cytomegalovirus status with strong specificity and sensitivity. The number of N-insertions in an Asian-associated ancestry cluster was reportedly below the approximately 700-donor mean in a later analysis. Reportedly, HLA-A and HLA-B alleles of most subjects were accurately predicted from TCR beta.

Source material: PBMCs. The source of this sequence is a woman in her thirties or forties in good health and CMV-seropositive.

Here the CDR3 DNA reads TGTGCCAGCAGTGAAGCGAGACTCGACACAGATACGCAGTATTTT. Encoded protein: CASSEARLDTDTQYF. The chain recombines TRBV2 with TRBJ2-3; D is unresolved. This CDR3 is built from 15 residues. Trimming stripped 0 bases from V and 2 bases from J, with 9 bases between. Germline V gives CDR1 SNHLY, CDR2 FYNNEI.